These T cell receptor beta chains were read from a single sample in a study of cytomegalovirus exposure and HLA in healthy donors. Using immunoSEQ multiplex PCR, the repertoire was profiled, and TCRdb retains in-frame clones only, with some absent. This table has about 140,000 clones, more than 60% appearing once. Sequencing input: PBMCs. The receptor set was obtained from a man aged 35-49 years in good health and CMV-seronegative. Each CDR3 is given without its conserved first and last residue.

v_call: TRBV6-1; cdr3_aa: ASSEAPSSRTQY
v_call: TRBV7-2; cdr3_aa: ASSTWDSRNEQF
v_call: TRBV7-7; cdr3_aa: ASSPTPRGFYEQY
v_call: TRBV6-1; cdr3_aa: ASSVNRGRGNTEAF
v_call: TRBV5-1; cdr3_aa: ASHPGGANEKLF
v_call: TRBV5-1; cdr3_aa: ASSPGQAGNEKLF
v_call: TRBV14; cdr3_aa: ASRASDRGLNGYT
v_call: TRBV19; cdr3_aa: ASSIGPGALVEAF
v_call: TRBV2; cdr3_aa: ASSKTGYETQY
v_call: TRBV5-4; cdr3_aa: ASSSPGQGYNEQF
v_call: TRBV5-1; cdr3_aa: ASSPMGQSDTEAF
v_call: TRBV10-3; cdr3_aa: AISGTGHLNQPQH
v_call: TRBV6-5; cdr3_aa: ASSRQGRNQPQH
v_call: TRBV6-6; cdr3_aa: ASRETGGHEQY
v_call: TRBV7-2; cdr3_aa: ASSAAGVGAYEQY
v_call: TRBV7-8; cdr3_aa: ASSFVDSNYGYT
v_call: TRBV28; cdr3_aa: ASSPRTGSNSPLH
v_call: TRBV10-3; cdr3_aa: ATRDSSYEQY
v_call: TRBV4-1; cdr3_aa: ASSQLMTGLETQY
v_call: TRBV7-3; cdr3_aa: ASSPAGGNQPQH
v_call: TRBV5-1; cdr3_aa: ASSMGGAHQPQH
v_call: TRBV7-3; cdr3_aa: ASSPGGLNPQETQY
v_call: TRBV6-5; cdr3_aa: ASSYRRQVYGYT
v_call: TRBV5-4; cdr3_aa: ASSNGQASTDTQY
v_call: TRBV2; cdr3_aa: ASSDDSQGNEQF
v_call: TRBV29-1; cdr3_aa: SVDQQGAYTEAF
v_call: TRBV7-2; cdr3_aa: ASSPQISGNTIY
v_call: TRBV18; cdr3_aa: ASSPLTGDGYT
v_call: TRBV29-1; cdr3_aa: SVLTGTTTDEQF
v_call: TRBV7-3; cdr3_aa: ASSLRPGGARETQY
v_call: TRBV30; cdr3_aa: AGRTSGRAEAF
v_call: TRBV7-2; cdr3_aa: ASSTRQGQNSPLH
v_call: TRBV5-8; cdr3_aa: ASSFRGTGSSPLH
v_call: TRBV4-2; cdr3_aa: ASSQGTRGDYEQY
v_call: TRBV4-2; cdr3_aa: ASSQELTSGVYNEQF
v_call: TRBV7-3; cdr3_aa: ASSLTSRPRGGQTDTQY
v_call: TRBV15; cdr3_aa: ATSRDNLAGSGTQY
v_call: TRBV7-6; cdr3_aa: ASTQVGARFDEQY
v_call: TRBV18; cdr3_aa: ASSPRTSVDEQF
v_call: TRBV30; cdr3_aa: AWSFGGEQY
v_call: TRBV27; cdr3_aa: ASSSRVVADTQY
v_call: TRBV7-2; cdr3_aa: ASSLRGISGELF
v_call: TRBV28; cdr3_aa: ASSLSVQGAGADTQY
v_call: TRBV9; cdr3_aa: ASTAGEGRTEAF
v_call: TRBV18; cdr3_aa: ASSSGTGEF
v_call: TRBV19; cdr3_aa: ASSRQFQETQY
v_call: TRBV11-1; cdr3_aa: ASSFSGRGYEQY
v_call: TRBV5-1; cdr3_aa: ASSLTGTYNEQF
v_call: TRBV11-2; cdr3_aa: ASSPSTSRGSGYT
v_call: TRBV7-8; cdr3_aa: ASSVRTDTEAF
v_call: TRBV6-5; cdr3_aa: ASSYSPSGEQF
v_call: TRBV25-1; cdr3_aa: ASSPRDRETDTQY
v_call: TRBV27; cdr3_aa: ASSSVSTNEKLF
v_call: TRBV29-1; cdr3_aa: SVAGTAHSPSTDTQY
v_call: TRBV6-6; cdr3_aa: ATRDRGLGGYT
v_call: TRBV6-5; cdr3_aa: ASSRTGENGYT